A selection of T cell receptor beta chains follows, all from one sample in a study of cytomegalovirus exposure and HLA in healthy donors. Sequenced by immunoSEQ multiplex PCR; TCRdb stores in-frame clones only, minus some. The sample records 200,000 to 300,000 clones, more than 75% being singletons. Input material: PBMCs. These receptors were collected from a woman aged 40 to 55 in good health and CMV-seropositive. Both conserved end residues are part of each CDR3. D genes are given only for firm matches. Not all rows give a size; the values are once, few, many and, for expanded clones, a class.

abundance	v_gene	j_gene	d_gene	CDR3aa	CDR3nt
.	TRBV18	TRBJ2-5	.	CASSPRRGAAGKETQYF	TGTGCCAGCTCACCCCGCAGGGGCGCCGCGGGTAAAGAGACCCAGTACTTC
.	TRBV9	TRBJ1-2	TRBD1	CASSGTGGYGYTF	TGTGCCAGCAGCGGAACAGGGGGCTATGGCTACACCTTC
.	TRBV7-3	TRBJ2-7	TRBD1	CASSTTGGREQYF	TGTGCCAGCAGCACAACAGGGGGCCGCGAGCAGTACTTC
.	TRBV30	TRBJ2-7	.	CAWSVALASYEQYF	TGTGCCTGGAGTGTAGCGTTAGCATCCTACGAGCAGTACTTC
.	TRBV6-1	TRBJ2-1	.	CASSDSGSYNEQFF	TGTGCCAGCAGTGATAGCGGTAGTTACAATGAGCAGTTCTTC
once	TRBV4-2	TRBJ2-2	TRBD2	CASSRDYNRELFF	TGTGCCAGCAGCCGGGACTATAACAGGGAGCTGTTTTTT
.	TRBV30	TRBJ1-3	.	CAWSVLKNTIYF	TGTGCCTGGAGTGTACTTAAGAACACCATATATTTT
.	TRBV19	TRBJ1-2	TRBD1	CASSMGQGANYGYTF	TGTGCCAGTAGTATGGGGCAGGGGGCGAACTATGGCTACACCTTC
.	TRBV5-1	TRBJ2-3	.	CASSQADTQYF	TGCGCCAGCAGCCAGGCAGATACGCAGTATTTT
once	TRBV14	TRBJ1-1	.	CASSQHRDVTEAFF	TGTGCCAGCAGCCAACACAGGGACGTCACTGAAGCTTTCTTT
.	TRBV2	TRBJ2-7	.	CASRPGLSYEQYF	TGTGCCAGCAGACCAGGGTTATCCTACGAGCAGTACTTC
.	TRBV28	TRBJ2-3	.	CASSLLRRTGKDTQYF	TGTGCCAGCAGTTTATTGCGCCGAACAGGGAAAGATACGCAGTATTTT
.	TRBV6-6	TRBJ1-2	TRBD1	CASGTTGGGGYTF	TGTGCCAGCGGGACCACAGGGGGCGGTGGCTACACCTTC
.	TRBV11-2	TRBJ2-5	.	CASKWLEETQYF	TGTGCCAGCAAGTGGCTAGAAGAGACCCAGTACTTC
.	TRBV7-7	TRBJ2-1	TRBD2	CASSSGLAGGSEQFF	TGTGCTAGCAGTTCTGGACTAGCGGGAGGGAGTGAGCAGTTCTTC
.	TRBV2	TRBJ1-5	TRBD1	CASNTGVGQPQHF	TGTGCCAGCAATACAGGGGTTGGTCAGCCCCAGCATTTT
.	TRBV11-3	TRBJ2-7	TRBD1	CASSLDGQGYEQYF	TGTGCCAGCAGCTTAGATGGACAGGGCTACGAGCAGTACTTC
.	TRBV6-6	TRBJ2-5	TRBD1	CASSYPQGAWETQYF	TGTGCCAGCAGTTACCCGCAGGGGGCCTGGGAGACCCAGTACTTC
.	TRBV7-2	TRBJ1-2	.	CASSLVQGNYGYTF	TGTGCCAGCAGCTTAGTGCAGGGAAACTATGGCTACACCTTC
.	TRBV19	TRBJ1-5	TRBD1	CASSSLGGQTISNQPQHF	TGTGCCAGTAGTTCTCTGGGGGGACAGACGATTAGCAATCAGCCCCAGCATTTT
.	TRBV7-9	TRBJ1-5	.	CASSPDNSNQPQHF	TGTGCCAGCAGCCCGGACAATAGCAATCAGCCCCAGCATTTT
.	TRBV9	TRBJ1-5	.	CASSVGSGVYSNQPQHF	TGTGCCAGCAGCGTAGGTTCCGGGGTCTATAGCAATCAGCCCCAGCATTTT
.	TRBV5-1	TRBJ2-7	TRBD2	CASSPGLAGAREQYF	TGCGCCAGCAGCCCGGGACTAGCGGGAGCTCGGGAGCAGTACTTC
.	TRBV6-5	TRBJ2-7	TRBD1	CASSAEGGVGYEQYF	TGTGCCAGCAGTGCCGAAGGGGGCGTGGGGTACGAGCAGTACTTC
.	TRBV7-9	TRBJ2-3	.	CASSLGNRVSTDTQYF	TGTGCCAGCAGCTTAGGTAACAGGGTTAGCACAGATACGCAGTATTTT
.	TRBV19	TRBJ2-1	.	CASSTPPTYNEQFF	TGTGCCAGTAGTACGCCGCCTACCTACAATGAGCAGTTCTTC
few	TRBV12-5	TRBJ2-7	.	CASATAGTGAYEQYF	TGTGCTAGTGCTACGGCTGGGACGGGAGCCTACGAGCAGTACTTC
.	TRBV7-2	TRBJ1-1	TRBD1	CASSGQGQAGTEAFF	TGTGCCAGCAGCGGACAAGGACAGGCCGGCACTGAAGCTTTCTTT
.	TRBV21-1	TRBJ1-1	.	CASSFRKERWASTNTEAFF	TGTGCCAGCAGCTTCCGAAAGGAACGTTGGGCCAGTACGAACACTGAAGCTTTCTTT
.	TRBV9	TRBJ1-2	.	CASSVDPDSRLGGYTF	TGTGCCAGCAGCGTAGATCCCGACAGCCGCCTGGGTGGCTACACCTTC
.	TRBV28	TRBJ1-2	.	CASSFLRTDYGYTF	TGTGCCAGCAGTTTTCTTCGGACAGACTATGGCTACACCTTC
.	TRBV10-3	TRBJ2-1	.	CATRDGGTNEQFF	TGTGCCACCAGGGATGGCGGGACCAATGAGCAGTTCTTC
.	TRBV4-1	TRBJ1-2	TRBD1	CASSQTGTANYGYTF	TGCGCCAGCAGCCAAACCGGGACAGCTAACTATGGCTACACCTTC
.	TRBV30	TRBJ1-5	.	CAWRGGDCNQPQHF	TGTGCCTGGAGAGGGGGGGATTGCAATCAGCCCCAGCATTTT
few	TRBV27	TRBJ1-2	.	CASTPGGVEGYTF	TGTGCCAGCACTCCGGGGGGGGTGGAAGGCTACACCTTC
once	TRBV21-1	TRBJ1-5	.	CASTPQGWGGQPQHF	TGTGCCAGCACCCCCCAAGGCTGGGGCGGACAGCCCCAGCATTTT
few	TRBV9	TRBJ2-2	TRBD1	CASSAGQGIRRTGELFF	TGTGCCAGCAGCGCCGGACAGGGGATTCGAAGGACCGGGGAGCTGTTTTTT
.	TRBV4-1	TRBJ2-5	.	CASSQDRGARGGGQETQYF	TGCGCCAGCAGCCAAGATCGGGGAGCCAGGGGTGGGGGCCAAGAGACCCAGTACTTC
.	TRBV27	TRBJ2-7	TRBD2	CASRASGSYEQYF	TGTGCCAGCAGGGCTAGCGGGAGTTACGAGCAGTACTTC
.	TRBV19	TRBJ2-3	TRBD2	CASSPRTSGTPDTQYF	TGTGCCAGTAGTCCCCGGACTAGCGGGACCCCAGATACGCAGTATTTT
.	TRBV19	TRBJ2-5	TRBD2	CASSPRGSGGRETQYF	TGTGCCAGTAGTCCCCGAGGTAGCGGGGGGCGAGAGACCCAGTACTTC
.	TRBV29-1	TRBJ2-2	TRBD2	CSVEYPSGNIFTGELFF	TGCAGCGTTGAATATCCTAGCGGGAACATATTCACCGGGGAGCTGTTTTTT
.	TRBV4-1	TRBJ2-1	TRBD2	CASSQDAGVSYNEQFF	TGCGCCAGCAGCCAAGATGCGGGAGTGTCCTACAATGAGCAGTTCTTC